This entry is about one T cell receptor beta chain. MiXCR was run by TCRdb on the 5' RACE reads, yielding one entry per CDR3 protein. The profile shows about 210,000 distinct CDR3 sequences, roughly 27% of them singletons. Germline V lookup: CDR1 SGHVS, CDR2 FNYEAQ. Trimming removed 4 bases from V and 4 bases from J, with 14 bases in between. This CDR3 contains 14 residues. This sample is drawn from a study of T-cell memory formation after mild COVID-19. The sequence derives from an adult woman who had mild COVID-19 (a few samples of this study predate the infection). Cell type and time point are not known. This sequence joins TRBV7-6 and TRBJ2-7, with D uncertain. Sequencing was performed on PBMCs or a T cell subset sorted from them (not recorded which). CDR3 sequence (DNA): TGTGCCAGCAGCTCCCCGGGCGCCGGGTACGAGCAGTACTTC. It translates to CASSSPGAGYEQYF.